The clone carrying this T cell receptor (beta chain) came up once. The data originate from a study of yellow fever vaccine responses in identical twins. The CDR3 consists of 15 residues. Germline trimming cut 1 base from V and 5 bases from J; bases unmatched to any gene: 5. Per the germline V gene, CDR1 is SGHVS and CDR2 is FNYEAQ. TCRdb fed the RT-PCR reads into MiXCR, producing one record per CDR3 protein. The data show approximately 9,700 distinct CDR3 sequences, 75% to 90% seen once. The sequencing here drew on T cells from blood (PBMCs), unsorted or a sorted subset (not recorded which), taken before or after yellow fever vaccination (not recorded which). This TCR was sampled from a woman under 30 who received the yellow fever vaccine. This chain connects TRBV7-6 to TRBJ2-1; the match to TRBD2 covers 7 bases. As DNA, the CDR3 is TGTGCCAGCAGCTTAGTAGCTAGCGGAAACAATGAGCAGTTCTTC. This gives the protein CASSLVASGNNEQFF. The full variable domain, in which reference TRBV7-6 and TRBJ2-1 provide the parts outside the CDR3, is GAGVSQSPRYKVTKRGQDVALRCDPISGHVSLYWYRQALGQGPEFLTYFNYEAQQDKSGLPNDRFSAERPEGSISTLTIQRTEQRDSAMYRCASSLVASGNNEQFFGPGTRLTVL.